This TCR beta chain comes out of a study of T cells in Graves' hyperthyroidism and ophthalmopathy. Study-wide points: Also found in blood were most expanded thyroid clonotypes above 0.001.

V gave up 6 bases and J gave up 1 base, with 12 bases separating them. The CDR3 extends over 14 amino acids. It was RNA transcripts that yielded the amplified TCR beta CDR3 regions. The TCR CDR3 was amplified in a first-round RT-PCR using the HTBI primer set. TCRdb independently ran MiXCR on the multiplex PCR reads; one entry per CDR3 protein. The data show hundreds of thousands of distinct CDR3 sequences, with nearly 45% seen just once and roughly 7.2% held by the top ten. In regard to this clonotype: Its matching antigen is unknown.

The diagnoses drew upon clinical symptoms, serum thyroxine and TRAb, thyroid ultrasound and orbital computed tomography. What was sequenced was peripheral blood or thyroid tissue (not recorded which). The TCR was taken from an adult man with Graves' disease, either hyperthyroidism or ophthalmopathy (not recorded which). The chain has TRBV12-3 or TRBV12-4 and TRBJ1-2; D perhaps matches TRBD1 (5 bases). CDR3 sequence reads: CASSPATDNYGYTF. Written as DNA, the CDR3 is TGTGCCAGCAGCCCCGCGACAGATAACTATGGCTACACCTTC.